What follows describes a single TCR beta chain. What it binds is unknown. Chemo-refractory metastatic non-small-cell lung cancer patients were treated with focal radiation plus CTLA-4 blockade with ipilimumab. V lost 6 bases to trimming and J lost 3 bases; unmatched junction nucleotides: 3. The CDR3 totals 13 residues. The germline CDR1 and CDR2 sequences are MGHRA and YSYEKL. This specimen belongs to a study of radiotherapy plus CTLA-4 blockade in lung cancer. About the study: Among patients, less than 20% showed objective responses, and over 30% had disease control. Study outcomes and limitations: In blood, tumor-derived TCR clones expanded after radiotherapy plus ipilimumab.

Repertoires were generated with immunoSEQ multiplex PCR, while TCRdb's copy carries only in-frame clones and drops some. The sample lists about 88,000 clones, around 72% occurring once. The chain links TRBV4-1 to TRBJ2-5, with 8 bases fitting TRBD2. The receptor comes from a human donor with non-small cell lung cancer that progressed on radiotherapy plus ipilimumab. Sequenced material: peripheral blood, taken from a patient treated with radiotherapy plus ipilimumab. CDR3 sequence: CASSPGLEETQYF. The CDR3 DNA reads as TGCGCCAGCAGTCCGGGACTAGAAGAGACCCAGTACTTC.